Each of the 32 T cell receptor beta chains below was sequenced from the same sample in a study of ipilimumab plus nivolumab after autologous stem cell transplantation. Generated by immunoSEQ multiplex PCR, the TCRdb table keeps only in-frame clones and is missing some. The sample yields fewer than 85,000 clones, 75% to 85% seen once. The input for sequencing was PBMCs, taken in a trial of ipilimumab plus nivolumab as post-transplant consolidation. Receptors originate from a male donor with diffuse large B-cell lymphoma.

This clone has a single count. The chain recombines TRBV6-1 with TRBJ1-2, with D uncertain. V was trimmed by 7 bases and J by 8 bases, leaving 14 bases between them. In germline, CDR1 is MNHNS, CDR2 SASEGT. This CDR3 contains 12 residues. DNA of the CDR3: TGTGCCAGCAAAGACGGGGTTCGCGGCTACACCTTC. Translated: CASKDGVRGYTF.

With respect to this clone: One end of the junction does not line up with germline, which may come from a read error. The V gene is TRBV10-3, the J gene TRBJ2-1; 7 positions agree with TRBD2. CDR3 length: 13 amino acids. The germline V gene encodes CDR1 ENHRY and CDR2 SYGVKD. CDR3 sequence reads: CAIQSGEKGLGIF. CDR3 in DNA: TGTGCCATTCAAAGCGGGGAAAAAGGATTGGGTATCTTC.

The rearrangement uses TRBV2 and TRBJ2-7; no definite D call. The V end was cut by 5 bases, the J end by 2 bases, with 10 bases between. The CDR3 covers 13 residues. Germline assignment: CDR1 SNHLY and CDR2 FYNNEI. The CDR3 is CASSYTPTYEQYF. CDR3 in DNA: TGTGCCAGCAGTTATACACCAACCTACGAGCAGTACTTC.

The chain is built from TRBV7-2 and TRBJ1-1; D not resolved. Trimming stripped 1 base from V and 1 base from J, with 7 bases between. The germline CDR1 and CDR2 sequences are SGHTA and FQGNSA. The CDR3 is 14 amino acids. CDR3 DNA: TGTGCCAGCAGCTTAGGGCCCTCGAACACTGAAGCTTTCTTT. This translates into CASSLGPSNTEAFF.

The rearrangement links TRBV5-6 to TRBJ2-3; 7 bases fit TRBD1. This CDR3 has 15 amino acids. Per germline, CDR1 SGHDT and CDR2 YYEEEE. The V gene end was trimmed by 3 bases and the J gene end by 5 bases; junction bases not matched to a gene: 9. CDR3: CASSSDRVPRDTQYF. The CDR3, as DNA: TGTGCCAGCAGCTCCGACAGGGTACCGAGAGATACGCAGTATTTT.

The CDR3 coding sequence is TGTGCCAGCAGTTTATGGGTTACTAGCGGGGGCAATGAGCAGTTCTTC. This sequence encodes CASSLWVTSGGNEQFF. The chain uses TRBV27 and TRBJ2-1; 11 positions match TRBD2. Germline V lookup: CDR1 MNHEY, CDR2 SMNVEV (reference sequence). The CDR3 is made up of 16 amino acids. After removal of 1 base from V and 6 bases from J, the junction contained 5 bases not matched to a gene.

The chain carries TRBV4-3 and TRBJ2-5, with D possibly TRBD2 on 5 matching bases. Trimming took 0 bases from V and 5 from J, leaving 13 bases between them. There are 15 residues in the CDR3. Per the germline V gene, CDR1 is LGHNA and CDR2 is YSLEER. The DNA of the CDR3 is TGCGCCAGCAGCCAAGAGGCCGGGGTTTGGGAGACCCAGTACTTC. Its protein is CASSQEAGVWETQYF.

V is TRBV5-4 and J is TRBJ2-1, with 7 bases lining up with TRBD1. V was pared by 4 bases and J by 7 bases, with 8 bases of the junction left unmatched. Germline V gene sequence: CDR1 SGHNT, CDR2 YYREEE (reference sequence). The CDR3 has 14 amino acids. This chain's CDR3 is CASSKGTVLNEQFF. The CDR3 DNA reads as TGTGCCAGCAGCAAAGGGACAGTTCTGAATGAGCAGTTCTTC.

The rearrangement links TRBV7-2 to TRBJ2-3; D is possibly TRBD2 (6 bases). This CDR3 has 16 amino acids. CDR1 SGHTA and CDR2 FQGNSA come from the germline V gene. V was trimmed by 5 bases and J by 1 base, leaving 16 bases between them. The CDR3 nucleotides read TGTGCCAGCAGCGGTAGGGTACTAGCTGGCACAGATACGCAGTATTTT. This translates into CASSGRVLAGTDTQYF.

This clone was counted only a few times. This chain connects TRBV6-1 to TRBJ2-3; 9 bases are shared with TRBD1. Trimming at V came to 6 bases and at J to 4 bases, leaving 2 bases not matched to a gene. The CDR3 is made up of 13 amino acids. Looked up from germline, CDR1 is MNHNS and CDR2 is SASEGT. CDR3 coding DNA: TGTGCCAGCAGGGACAGGGGTTCAGATACGCAGTATTTT. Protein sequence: CASRDRGSDTQYF.

CDR3 sequence (DNA): TGTGCCAGTAGTCGGGTAGGGGGCCCAAATCCCCAGCATTTT. It encodes CASSRVGGPNPQHF. J is TRBJ1-5 and V is TRBV19, with 7 bases aligning to TRBD1. Trimming removed 5 bases from V and 10 bases from J; junction bases left unmatched: 11. The V gene's germline CDR1 is LNHDA and CDR2 SQIVND (reference sequence). This CDR3 is built from 14 residues.

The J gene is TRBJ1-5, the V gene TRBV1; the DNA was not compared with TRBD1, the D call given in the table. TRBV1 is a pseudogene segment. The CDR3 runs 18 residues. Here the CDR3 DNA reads TGCACCAGCAGCCTGCCAGCAGAGTGTAGGACAGGTCCACGGCCCCAGCATTTT. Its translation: CTSSLPAECRTGPRPQHF.

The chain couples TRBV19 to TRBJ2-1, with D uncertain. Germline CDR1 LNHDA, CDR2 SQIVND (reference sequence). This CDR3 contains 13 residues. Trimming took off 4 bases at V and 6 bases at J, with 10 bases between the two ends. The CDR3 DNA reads TGTGCCAGTAGTAGTAACAGCCTCAATGAGCAGTTCTTC. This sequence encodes CASSSNSLNEQFF.

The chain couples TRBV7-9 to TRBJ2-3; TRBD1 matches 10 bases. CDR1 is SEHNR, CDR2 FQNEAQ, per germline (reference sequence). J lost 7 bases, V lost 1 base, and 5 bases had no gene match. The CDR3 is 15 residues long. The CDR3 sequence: CASSLGQGATNTQYF. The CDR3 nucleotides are TGTGCCAGCAGCTTAGGACAGGGGGCTACAAATACGCAGTATTTT.

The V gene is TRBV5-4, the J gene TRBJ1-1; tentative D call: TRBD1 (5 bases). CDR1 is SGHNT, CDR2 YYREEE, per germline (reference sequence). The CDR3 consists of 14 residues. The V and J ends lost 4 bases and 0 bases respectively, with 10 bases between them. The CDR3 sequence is CASSPGPMNTEAFF. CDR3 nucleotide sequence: TGTGCCAGCAGCCCGGGACCTATGAACACTGAAGCTTTCTTT.

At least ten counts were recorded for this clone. The CDR3 reads CATSRASEINQPQHF. DNA for the CDR3: TGTGCCACCAGCAGAGCCTCGGAGATCAACCAGCCCCAGCATTTT. The V call is TRBV15, the J call TRBJ1-5, with D hard to call. CDR1 is LNHNV, CDR2 YYDKDF, per germline (reference sequence). The V end lost 1 base, the J end lost 7 bases, and 14 bases lay between the germline ends. CDR3 length equals 15 residues.

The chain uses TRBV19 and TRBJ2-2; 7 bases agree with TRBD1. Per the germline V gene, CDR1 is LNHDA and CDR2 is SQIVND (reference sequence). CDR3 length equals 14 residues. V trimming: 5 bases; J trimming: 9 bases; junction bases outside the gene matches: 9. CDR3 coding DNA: TGTGCCAGTAGTTCAGACAGGGAAGGGAGGGAGCTGTTTTTT. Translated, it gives CASSSDREGRELFF. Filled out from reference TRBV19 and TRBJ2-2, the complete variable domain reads DGGITQSPKYLFRKEGQNVTLSCEQNLNHDAMYWYRQDPGQGLRLIYYSQIVNDFQKGDIAEGYSVSREKKESFPLTVTSAQKNPTAFYLCASSSDREGRELFFGEGSRLTVL.

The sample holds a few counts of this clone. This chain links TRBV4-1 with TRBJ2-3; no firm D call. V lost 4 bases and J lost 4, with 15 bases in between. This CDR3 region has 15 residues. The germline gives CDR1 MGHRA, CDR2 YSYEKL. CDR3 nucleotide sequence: TGCGCCAGCAGCCGCCTATTTAGTGGGGCAGATACGCAGTATTTT. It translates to CASSRLFSGADTQYF.

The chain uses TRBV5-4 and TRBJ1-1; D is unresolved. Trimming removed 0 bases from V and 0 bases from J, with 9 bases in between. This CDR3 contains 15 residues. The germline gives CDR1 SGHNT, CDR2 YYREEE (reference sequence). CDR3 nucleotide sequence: TGTGCCAGCAGCTTGGTGACAACTATGAACACTGAAGCTTTCTTT. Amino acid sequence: CASSLVTTMNTEAFF.

CDR3 sequence (DNA): TGTGCCAGCAGCGGACAGGGGGCCCACGAGCAGTACTTC. As protein: CASSGQGAHEQYF. The rearrangement links TRBV6-5 to TRBJ2-7; 11 nucleotides match TRBD1. CDR1 and CDR2 from the germline V gene are MNHEY and SVGAGI. J gave up 5 bases and V 6 bases, and 3 bases lay outside the gene matches. The CDR3 spans 13 residues.

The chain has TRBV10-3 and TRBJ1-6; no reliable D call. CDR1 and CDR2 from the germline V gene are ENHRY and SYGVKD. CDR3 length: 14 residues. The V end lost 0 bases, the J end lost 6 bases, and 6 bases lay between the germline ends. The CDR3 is CAISESNVNSPLHF. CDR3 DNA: TGTGCCATCAGTGAGTCTAATGTTAATTCACCCCTCCACTTT.

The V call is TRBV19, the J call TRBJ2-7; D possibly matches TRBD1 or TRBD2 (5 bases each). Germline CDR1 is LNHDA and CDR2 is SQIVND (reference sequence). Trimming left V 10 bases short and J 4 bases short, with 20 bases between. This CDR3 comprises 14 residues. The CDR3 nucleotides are TGTGCCACCTCGAGAACCGGGACCGGTTACGAGCAGTACTTC. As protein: CATSRTGTGYEQYF.

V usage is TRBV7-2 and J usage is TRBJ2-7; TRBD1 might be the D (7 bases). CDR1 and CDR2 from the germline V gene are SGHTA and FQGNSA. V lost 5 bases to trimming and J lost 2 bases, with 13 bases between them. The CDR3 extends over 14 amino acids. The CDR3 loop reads CASSRAGGTYEQYF. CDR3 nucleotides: TGTGCCAGCAGCCGAGCAGGGGGGACCTACGAGCAGTACTTC.

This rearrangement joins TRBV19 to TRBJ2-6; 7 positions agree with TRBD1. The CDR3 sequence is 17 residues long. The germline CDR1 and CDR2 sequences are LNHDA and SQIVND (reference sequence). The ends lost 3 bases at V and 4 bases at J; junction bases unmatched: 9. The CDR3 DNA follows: TGTGCCAGTAGTATTTACGCAGGGGGAACCGGGGCCAACGTCCTGACTTTC. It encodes CASSIYAGGTGANVLTF.

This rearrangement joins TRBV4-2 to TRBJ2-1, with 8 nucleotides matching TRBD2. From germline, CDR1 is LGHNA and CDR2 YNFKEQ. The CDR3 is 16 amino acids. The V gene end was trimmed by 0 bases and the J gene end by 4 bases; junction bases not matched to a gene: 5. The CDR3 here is CASSQDGTRGYNEQFF. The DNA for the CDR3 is TGTGCCAGCAGCCAAGATGGGACTAGAGGATACAATGAGCAGTTCTTC.

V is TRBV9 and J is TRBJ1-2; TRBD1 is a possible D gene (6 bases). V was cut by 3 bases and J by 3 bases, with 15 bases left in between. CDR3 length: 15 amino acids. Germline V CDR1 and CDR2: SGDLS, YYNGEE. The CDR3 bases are TGTGCCAGCAGCGCCGGACAGAAGATTGACTATGGCTACACCTTC. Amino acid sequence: CASSAGQKIDYGYTF.

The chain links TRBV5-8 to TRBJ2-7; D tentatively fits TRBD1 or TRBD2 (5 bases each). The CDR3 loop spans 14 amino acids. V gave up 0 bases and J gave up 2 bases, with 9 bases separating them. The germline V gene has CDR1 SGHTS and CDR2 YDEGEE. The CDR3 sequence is CASSLAGRAYEQYF. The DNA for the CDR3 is TGTGCCAGCAGCTTGGCGGGACGGGCCTACGAGCAGTACTTC. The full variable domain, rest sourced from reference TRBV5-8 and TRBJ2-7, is EAGVTQSPTHLIKTRGQQATLRCSPISGHTSVYWYQQALGLGLQFLLWYDEGEERNRGNFPPRFSGRQFPNYSSELNVNALELEDSALYLCASSLAGRAYEQYFGPGTRLTVT.

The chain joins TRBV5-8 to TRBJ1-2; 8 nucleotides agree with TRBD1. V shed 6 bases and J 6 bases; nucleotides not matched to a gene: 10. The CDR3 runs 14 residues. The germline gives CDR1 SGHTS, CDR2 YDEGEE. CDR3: CASILQGGLDGYTF. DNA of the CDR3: TGTGCCAGCATATTACAGGGGGGGCTGGATGGCTACACCTTC.

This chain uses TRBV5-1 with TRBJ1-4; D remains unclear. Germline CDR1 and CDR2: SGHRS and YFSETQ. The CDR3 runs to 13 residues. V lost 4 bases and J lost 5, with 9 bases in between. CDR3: CASSPGTNEKLFF. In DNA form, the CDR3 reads TGCGCCAGCAGCCCCGGAACCAATGAAAAACTGTTTTTT.

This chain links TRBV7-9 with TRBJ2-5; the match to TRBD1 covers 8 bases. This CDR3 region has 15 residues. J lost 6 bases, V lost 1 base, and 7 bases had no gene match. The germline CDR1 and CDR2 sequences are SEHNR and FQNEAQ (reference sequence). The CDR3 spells CASSLGWDRLKTQYF. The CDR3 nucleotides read TGTGCCAGCAGCTTAGGTTGGGACAGGCTGAAGACCCAGTACTTC.

CDR3 residues: CASSRTGEGEKLFF. The CDR3 bases are TGTGCCAGCAGCCGGACAGGGGAAGGGGAAAAACTGTTTTTT. The rearrangement joins TRBV6-6 to TRBJ1-4; TRBD1 matches 9 bases. The CDR3 runs to 14 residues. V shed 6 bases, J shed 8 bases, and the junction held 7 bases outside the gene matches. Looked up from germline, CDR1 is MNHNY and CDR2 is SVGAGI (reference sequence).

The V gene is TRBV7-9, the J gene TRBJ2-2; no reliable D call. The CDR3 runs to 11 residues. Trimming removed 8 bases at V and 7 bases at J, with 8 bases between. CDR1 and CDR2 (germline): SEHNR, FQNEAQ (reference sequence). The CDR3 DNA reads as TGTGCCAGCGACCGTGGCGGGGAGCTGTTTTTT. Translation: CASDRGGELFF.